Listed below are T cell receptor beta chains from one sample, sequenced in a study of glioma-infiltrating T cells after dendritic cell vaccination. Some clones are missing from TCRdb's copy, which holds only in-frame ones; the method was immunoSEQ multiplex PCR. The repertoire includes tens of thousands of clones, under 90% of them detected once, and roughly 8.2% sits in the top ten. Sequenced material: blood, taken before dendritic cell vaccination. The origin of the receptors is a human donor with glioblastoma. Each CDR3 is given with its conserved first and last residue. D genes are given only for firm matches. Some rows have no size entry. The others give once, few or many, or a class for an expanded clone.

CDR3nt: TGTGCCACTCAGCAGGACAGGGTGAACACCGGGGAGCTGTTTTTT
CDR3aa: CATQQDRVNTGELFF
j_gene: TRBJ2-2
abundance: .
v_gene: TRBV2
d_gene: TRBD1

CDR3nt: TGCGCCAGCAGCCAGCCGAGGGACAGGGACACCGGGGAGCTGTTTTTT
CDR3aa: CASSQPRDRDTGELFF
j_gene: TRBJ2-2
abundance: .
v_gene: TRBV4-1
d_gene: TRBD1

CDR3nt: TGCGCCAGCAGCTTGGCGCTAGCGGGGGGCTTGAATACGGCCAAAAACATTCAGTACTTC
CDR3aa: CASSLALAGGLNTAKNIQYF
j_gene: TRBJ2-4
abundance: .
v_gene: TRBV5-1
d_gene: TRBD2

CDR3nt: TGTGCCAGCAGTTCCCCTATGTACGAGCAGTACTTC
CDR3aa: CASSSPMYEQYF
j_gene: TRBJ2-7
abundance: .
v_gene: TRBV28
d_gene: .

CDR3nt: TGTGCCAGCAGCAGCTTCCAAGAGACCCAGTACTTC
CDR3aa: CASSSFQETQYF
j_gene: TRBJ2-5
abundance: few
v_gene: TRBV7-6
d_gene: .

CDR3nt: TGTGCCAGCAGTGATGGAGCCTCTGGGGCCAACGTCCTGACTTTC
CDR3aa: CASSDGASGANVLTF
j_gene: TRBJ2-6
abundance: .
v_gene: TRBV2
d_gene: .

CDR3nt: TGTGCCAGCAGTTTTGGGGGGATTTCGCCCCAGCATTTT
CDR3aa: CASSFGGISPQHF
j_gene: TRBJ1-5
abundance: .
v_gene: TRBV27
d_gene: .

CDR3nt: TGTGCCAGTAGTCCTAGCGGGGGGGATCAAGAGACCCAGTACTTC
CDR3aa: CASSPSGGDQETQYF
j_gene: TRBJ2-5
abundance: .
v_gene: TRBV19
d_gene: TRBD2

CDR3nt: TGTGCCAGTGAAATGGTCAGGCCGAGCATGAACACTGAAGCTTTCTTT
CDR3aa: CASEMVRPSMNTEAFF
j_gene: TRBJ1-1
abundance: .
v_gene: TRBV2
d_gene: .

CDR3nt: TGTGCCAGCAGGCCTGGACAGGGGAACACTGAAGCTTTCTTT
CDR3aa: CASRPGQGNTEAFF
j_gene: TRBJ1-1
abundance: few
v_gene: TRBV6-6
d_gene: TRBD1

CDR3nt: TGTGCCAGCAGCCTAGCAGAGGGCAATGGGGGCTACACCTTC
CDR3aa: CASSLAEGNGGYTF
j_gene: TRBJ1-2
abundance: .
v_gene: TRBV7-2
d_gene: .

CDR3nt: TGTGCCAGCAGCACAGGACAGGGCGCCGTGACCCAGCATTTT
CDR3aa: CASSTGQGAVTQHF
j_gene: TRBJ1-5
abundance: .
v_gene: TRBV7-2
d_gene: TRBD1

CDR3nt: TGCGCCAGCAGCCTACAAGAGGGGAGGGGTGAGCAGTTCTTC
CDR3aa: CASSLQEGRGEQFF
j_gene: TRBJ2-1
abundance: .
v_gene: TRBV5-1
d_gene: TRBD2

CDR3nt: TGTGCCAGCAGCTTAGCGGAGGGCAGCTGGGGGGAGCAGTACTTC
CDR3aa: CASSLAEGSWGEQYF
j_gene: TRBJ2-7
abundance: .
v_gene: TRBV7-9
d_gene: .

CDR3nt: TGTGCCACCAGCAGAACAGGGGAGAGAGTATTGGCTTTCTTT
CDR3aa: CATSRTGERVLAFF
j_gene: TRBJ1-1
abundance: once
v_gene: TRBV15
d_gene: TRBD1

CDR3nt: TGTGCCAGCAGTGACAGGGCTAGCAATCAGCCCCAGCATTTT
CDR3aa: CASSDRASNQPQHF
j_gene: TRBJ1-5
abundance: .
v_gene: TRBV2
d_gene: .